These 12 T cell receptor beta chains were all obtained from the same sample, sequenced in a study of T-cell reconstitution after alpha-beta-depleted transplantation in children. Unique molecular identifiers were used to barcode this TCRbeta library. TCRdb re-analysed the PCR reads in MiXCR, keeping a single row per CDR3 protein. Of around 440,000 distinct CDR3 sequences listed, 15% to 20% were seen once; the top ten hold over 25%. The sample in question was PBMCs, mostly from graft donor cells, obtained 360 days after TCRalphabeta/CD19-depleted stem cell transplant. These receptors were taken from a boy younger than two who had a stem cell transplant for Wiskott-Aldrich syndrome, so the T cells may come from the graft donor.

This clonotype was found a few times. The chain is built from TRBV3-1 and TRBJ2-1, with D hard to call. Trimming stripped 1 base from V and 9 bases from J, with 13 bases between. The CDR3 is 14 residues long. CDR1 LGHDT and CDR2 YNNKEL come from the germline V gene (reference sequence). The chain's CDR3 is CASSQVTLSGEQFF. CDR3 bases: TGTGCCAGCAGCCAAGTAACGTTGTCGGGTGAGCAGTTCTTC.

This clonotype was observed a handful of times. The gene calls are TRBV2 and TRBJ2-7, with 7 bases aligning to TRBD1. Per the germline V gene, CDR1 is SNHLY and CDR2 is FYNNEI. The J segment lost 6 bases and the V segment lost 4 bases, leaving 6 bases of the junction unmatched. The CDR3 consists of 13 residues. CDR3 sequence: CASSANSGGEQYF. The CDR3 DNA reads as TGTGCCAGCAGTGCCAATTCAGGGGGCGAGCAGTACTTC.

This clonotype occurred a few times. The chain carries TRBV5-1 and TRBJ2-5; D perhaps matches TRBD1 (6 bases). Germline V CDR1 and CDR2: SGHRS, YFSETQ. V lost 0 bases, J lost 2 bases, and 11 bases lay in between. The CDR3 contains 15 residues. The CDR3 region is CASSLGGTSQETQYF. In DNA form, the CDR3 reads TGCGCCAGCAGCTTGGGGGGGACAAGTCAAGAGACCCAGTACTTC. The full variable domain, in which reference TRBV5-1 and TRBJ2-5 provide the parts outside the CDR3, is KAGVTQTPRYLIKTRGQQVTLSCSPISGHRSVSWYQQTPGQGLQFLFEYFSETQRNKGNFPGRFSGRQFSNSRSEMNVSTLELGDSALYLCASSLGGTSQETQYFGPGTRLLVL.

This chain links TRBV4-1 with TRBJ2-1, with a tentative D call TRBD2 (6 bases). V was cut by 3 bases and J by 7 bases, with 13 bases left in between. The CDR3 is 14 amino acids. Germline V gene sequence: CDR1 MGHRA, CDR2 YSYEKL. The CDR3 DNA is TGCGCCAGCAGCCAGGGACTTTGGAGAAATGAGCAGTTCTTC. Translated: CASSQGLWRNEQFF.

The J gene is TRBJ2-7, the V gene TRBV11-2; D is possibly TRBD2 (5 bases). Germline CDR1 SGHAT, CDR2 FQNNGV. Trimming removed 5 bases at V and 2 bases at J, with 10 bases between. This CDR3 spans 13 amino acids. The CDR3 protein is CASSTSGTYEQYF. CDR3 sequence (DNA): TGTGCCAGCAGCACATCCGGGACCTACGAGCAGTACTTC. Complete variable domain (other parts from reference TRBV11-2 and TRBJ2-7): EAGVAQSPRYKIIEKRQSVAFWCNPISGHATLYWYQQILGQGPKLLIQFQNNGVVDDSQLPKDRFSAERLKGVDSTLKIQPAKLEDSAVYLCASSTSGTYEQYFGPGTRLTVT.

This sequence joins TRBV7-9 and TRBJ2-7; TRBD2 aligns across 7 bases. Germline V gives CDR1 SEHNR, CDR2 FQNEAQ (reference sequence). The CDR3 loop spans 14 amino acids. The V segment lost 4 bases and the J segment 2 bases; nucleotides outside the gene matches: 5. CDR3 coding DNA: TGTGCCAGCAGCTCACTAGCGATTCCCTACGAGCAGTACTTC. It translates to CASSSLAIPYEQYF.

The table lists this clonotype with a few counts. The chain employs TRBV10-3 and TRBJ2-1; D not certain. Per germline, CDR1 ENHRY and CDR2 SYGVKD. Trimming cost V 3 bases and J 9 bases, with 21 bases left between them. The CDR3 length is 16 residues. This CDR3 reads CAISDQLRSRFIEQFF. CDR3 nucleotides: TGTGCCATCAGTGACCAACTACGATCCCGTTTTATTGAGCAGTTCTTC.

This clonotype was seen only a few times. This sequence joins TRBV5-1 and TRBJ2-7; 13 bases map to TRBD2. Trimming removed 3 bases from V and 3 bases from J; junction bases left unmatched: 3. Germline loops: CDR1 SGHRS, CDR2 YFSETQ. The CDR3 totals 15 residues. In DNA form, the CDR3 reads TGCGCCAGCAGCTCATGGACTAGCGGGGGCTACGAGCAGTACTTC. Amino acids: CASSSWTSGGYEQYF.

The V call is TRBV7-2, the J call TRBJ2-2; TRBD1 matches at 8 bases. This CDR3 is built from 15 residues. Germline V lookup: CDR1 SGHTA, CDR2 FQGNSA. The V and J ends lost 5 bases and 7 bases, in that order; junction bases with no gene match: 9. The CDR3 here is CASSRRDGTGGELFF. CDR3 DNA sequence: TGTGCCAGCAGCCGCCGAGACGGGACAGGCGGGGAGCTGTTTTTT.

This chain joins TRBV11-1 and TRBJ2-7; TRBD1 matches 12 bases. The ends lost 4 bases at V and 5 bases at J; junction bases unmatched: 15. CDR1 and CDR2 (germline): SGHAT, FQDESV (reference sequence). CDR3 length: 18 amino acids. The CDR3 region has the DNA TGTGCCAGCAGCTCGTTTTTTTTTTGGGGGACAGGGGGCCACGAGCAGTACTTC. It translates to CASSSFFFWGTGGHEQYF. Combining the CDR3 with reference TRBV11-1 and TRBJ2-7 gives the whole variable domain EAEVAQSPRYKITEKSQAVAFWCDPISGHATLYWYRQILGQGPELLVQFQDESVVDDSQLPKDRFSAERLKGVDSTLKIQPAELGDSAMYLCASSSFFFWGTGGHEQYFGPGTRLTVT.

V is TRBV12-3 or TRBV12-4 and J is TRBJ1-4, with D tentatively TRBD1 (5 bases). Trimming took 6 bases from V and 10 from J, leaving 9 bases between them. The CDR3 runs to 11 residues. CDR3 region: CASSRGGKLFF. CDR3 sequence (DNA): TGTGCCAGCAGCCGGGGGGGAAAACTGTTTTTT.

The chain employs TRBV3-1 and TRBJ2-1; the D gene is possibly TRBD2 (6 bases). V was trimmed by 6 bases and J by 0 bases, leaving 18 bases between them. Germline V CDR1 and CDR2: LGHDT, YNNKEL (reference sequence). The CDR3 covers 17 residues. The CDR3: CASSQEGGPSSYNEQFF. The CDR3 DNA reads as TGTGCCAGCAGTCAGGAGGGCGGGCCGAGCTCCTACAATGAGCAGTTCTTC.